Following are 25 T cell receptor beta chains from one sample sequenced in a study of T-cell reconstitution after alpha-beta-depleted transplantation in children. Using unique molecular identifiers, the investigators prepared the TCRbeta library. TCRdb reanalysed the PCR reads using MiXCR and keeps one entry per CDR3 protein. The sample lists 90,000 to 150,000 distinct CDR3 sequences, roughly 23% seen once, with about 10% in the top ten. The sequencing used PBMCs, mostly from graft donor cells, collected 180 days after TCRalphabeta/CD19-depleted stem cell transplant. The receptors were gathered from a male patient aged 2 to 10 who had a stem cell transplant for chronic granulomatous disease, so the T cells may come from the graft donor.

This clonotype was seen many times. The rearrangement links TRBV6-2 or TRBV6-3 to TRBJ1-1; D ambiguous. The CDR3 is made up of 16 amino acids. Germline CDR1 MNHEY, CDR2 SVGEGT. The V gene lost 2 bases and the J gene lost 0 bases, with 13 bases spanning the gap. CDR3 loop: CASSYRRAQMNTEAFF. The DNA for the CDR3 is TGTGCCAGCAGTTACCGCCGGGCGCAAATGAACACTGAAGCTTTCTTT.

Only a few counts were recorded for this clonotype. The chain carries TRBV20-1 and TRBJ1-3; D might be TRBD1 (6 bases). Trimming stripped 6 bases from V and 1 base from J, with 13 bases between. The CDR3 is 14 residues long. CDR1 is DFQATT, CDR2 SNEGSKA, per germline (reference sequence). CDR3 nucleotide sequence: TGCAGTGCACCCGAGGGGGGGTCTGGAAACACCATATATTTT. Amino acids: CSAPEGGSGNTIYF.

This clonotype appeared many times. In DNA form, the CDR3 reads TGTGCCAGCAGTTTAGTGGACGGCAGGTACACCGGGGAGCTGTTTTTT. Its protein is CASSLVDGRYTGELFF. The rearrangement joins TRBV12-3 or TRBV12-4 to TRBJ2-2; the D is unclear. V was clipped by 1 base and J by 3 bases, with 12 bases between them. This CDR3 spans 16 amino acids.

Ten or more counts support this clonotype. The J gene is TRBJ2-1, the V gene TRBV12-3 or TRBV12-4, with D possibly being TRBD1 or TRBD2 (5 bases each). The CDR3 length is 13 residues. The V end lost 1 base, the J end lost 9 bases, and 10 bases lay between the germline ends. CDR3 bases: TGTGCCAGCAGTTTAGTGGGGGAAGGTGAGCAGTTCTTC. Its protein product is CASSLVGEGEQFF.

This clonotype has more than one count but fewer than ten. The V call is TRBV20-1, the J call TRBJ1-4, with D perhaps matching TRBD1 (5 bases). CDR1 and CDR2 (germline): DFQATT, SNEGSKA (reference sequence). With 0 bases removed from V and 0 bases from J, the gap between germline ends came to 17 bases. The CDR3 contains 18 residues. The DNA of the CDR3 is TGCAGTGCTAGAGATTATCGCCGGGACGCCTCAACTAATGAAAAACTGTTTTTT. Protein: CSARDYRRDASTNEKLFF.

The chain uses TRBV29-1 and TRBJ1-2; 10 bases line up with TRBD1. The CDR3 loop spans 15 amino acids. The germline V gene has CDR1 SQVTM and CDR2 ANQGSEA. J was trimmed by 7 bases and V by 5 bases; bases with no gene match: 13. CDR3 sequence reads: CSVPDRGPASSGYTF. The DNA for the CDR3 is TGCAGCGTTCCTGACAGGGGGCCAGCAAGTAGTGGCTACACCTTC.

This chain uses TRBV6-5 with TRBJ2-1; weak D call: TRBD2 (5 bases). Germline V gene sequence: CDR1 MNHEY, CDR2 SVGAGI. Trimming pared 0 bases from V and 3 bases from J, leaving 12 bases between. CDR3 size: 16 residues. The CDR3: CASSYSIQRSYNEQFF. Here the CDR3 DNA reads TGTGCCAGCAGTTACTCGATCCAGCGGAGCTACAATGAGCAGTTCTTC.

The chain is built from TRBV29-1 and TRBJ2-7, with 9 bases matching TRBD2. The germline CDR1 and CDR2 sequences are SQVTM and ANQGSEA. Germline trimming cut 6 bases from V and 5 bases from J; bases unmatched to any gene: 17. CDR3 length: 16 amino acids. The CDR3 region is CSVQQGWAGGPNEQYF. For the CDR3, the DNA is TGCAGCGTCCAACAGGGATGGGCGGGAGGGCCGAACGAGCAGTACTTC.

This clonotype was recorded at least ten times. CDR3 nucleotide sequence: TGTGCCAGCAGGAAAGGACAGGGGGCGCCTGAAAAACTGTTTTTT. Its translation: CASRKGQGAPEKLFF. The chain employs TRBV12-3 or TRBV12-4 and TRBJ1-4; 11 nucleotides match TRBD1. V shed 6 bases and J 7 bases; nucleotides not matched to a gene: 7. The CDR3 totals 15 residues.

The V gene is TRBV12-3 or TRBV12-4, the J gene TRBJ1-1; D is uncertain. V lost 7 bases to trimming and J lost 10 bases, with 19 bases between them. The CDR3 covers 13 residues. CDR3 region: CASITEGLERAFF. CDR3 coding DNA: TGTGCCAGCATCACAGAGGGCTTAGAACGAGCTTTCTTT.

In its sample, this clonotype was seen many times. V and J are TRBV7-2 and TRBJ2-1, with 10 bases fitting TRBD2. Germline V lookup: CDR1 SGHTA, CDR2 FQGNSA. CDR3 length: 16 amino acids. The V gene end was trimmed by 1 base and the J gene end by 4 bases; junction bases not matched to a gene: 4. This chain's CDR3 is CASSLELAGWYNEQFF. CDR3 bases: TGTGCCAGCAGCTTAGAACTAGCGGGGTGGTACAATGAGCAGTTCTTC.

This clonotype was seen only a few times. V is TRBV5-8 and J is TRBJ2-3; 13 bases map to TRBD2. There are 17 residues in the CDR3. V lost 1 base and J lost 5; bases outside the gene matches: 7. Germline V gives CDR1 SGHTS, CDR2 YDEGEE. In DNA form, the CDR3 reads TGTGCCAGCAGCTTGCCGGGACTAGCGGGGAGGGGAGATACGCAGTATTTT. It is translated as CASSLPGLAGRGDTQYF.

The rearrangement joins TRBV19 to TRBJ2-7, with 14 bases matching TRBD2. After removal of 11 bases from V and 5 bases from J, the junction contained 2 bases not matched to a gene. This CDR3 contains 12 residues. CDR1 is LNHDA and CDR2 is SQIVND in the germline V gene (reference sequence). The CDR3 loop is CAPGLAGDEQYF. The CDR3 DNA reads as TGTGCCCCGGGACTAGCGGGGGACGAGCAGTACTTC. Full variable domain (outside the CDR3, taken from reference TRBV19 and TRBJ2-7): DGGITQSPKYLFRKEGQNVTLSCEQNLNHDAMYWYRQDPGQGLRLIYYSQIVNDFQKGDIAEGYSVSREKKESFPLTVTSAQKNPTAFYLCAPGLAGDEQYFGPGTRLTVT.

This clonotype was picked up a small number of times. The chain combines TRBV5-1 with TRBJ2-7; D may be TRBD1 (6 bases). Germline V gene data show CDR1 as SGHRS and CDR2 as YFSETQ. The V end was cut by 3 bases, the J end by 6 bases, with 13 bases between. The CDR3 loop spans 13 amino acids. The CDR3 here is CASSWKTGIEQYF. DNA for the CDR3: TGCGCCAGCAGCTGGAAAACAGGGATCGAGCAGTACTTC.

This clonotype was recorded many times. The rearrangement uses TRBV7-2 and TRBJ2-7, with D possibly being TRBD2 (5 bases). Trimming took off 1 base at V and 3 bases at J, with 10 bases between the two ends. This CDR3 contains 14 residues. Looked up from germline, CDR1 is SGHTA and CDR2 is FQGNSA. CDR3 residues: CASSLVEGVYEQYF. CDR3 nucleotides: TGTGCCAGCAGCTTAGTCGAGGGTGTCTACGAGCAGTACTTC.

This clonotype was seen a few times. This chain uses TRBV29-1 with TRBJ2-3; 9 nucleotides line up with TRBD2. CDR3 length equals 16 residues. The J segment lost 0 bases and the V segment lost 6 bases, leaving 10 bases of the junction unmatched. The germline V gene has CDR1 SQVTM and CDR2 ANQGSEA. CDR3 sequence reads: CSVKGIAGASTDTQYF. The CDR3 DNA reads TGCAGCGTCAAGGGAATAGCGGGGGCTAGCACAGATACGCAGTATTTT.

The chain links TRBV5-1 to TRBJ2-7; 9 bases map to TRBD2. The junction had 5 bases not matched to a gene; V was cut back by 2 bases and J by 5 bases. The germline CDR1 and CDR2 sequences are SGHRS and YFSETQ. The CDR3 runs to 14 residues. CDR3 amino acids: CASSFGLARDEQYF. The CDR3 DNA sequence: TGCGCCAGCAGCTTCGGACTAGCGCGGGACGAGCAGTACTTC.

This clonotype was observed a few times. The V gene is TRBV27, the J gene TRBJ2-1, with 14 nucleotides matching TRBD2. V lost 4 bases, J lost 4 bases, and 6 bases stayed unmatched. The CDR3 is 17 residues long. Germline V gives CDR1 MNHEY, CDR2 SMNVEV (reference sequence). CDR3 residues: CASSSGTSGGRYNEQFF. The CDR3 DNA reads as TGTGCCAGCAGTTCTGGGACTAGCGGGGGTAGGTACAATGAGCAGTTCTTC.

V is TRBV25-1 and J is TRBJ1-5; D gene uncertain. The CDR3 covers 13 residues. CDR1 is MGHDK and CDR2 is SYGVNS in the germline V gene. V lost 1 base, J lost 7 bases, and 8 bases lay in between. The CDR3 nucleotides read TGTGCCAGCAGTGAATTAAATGGACAGCCCCAGCATTTT. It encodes CASSELNGQPQHF.

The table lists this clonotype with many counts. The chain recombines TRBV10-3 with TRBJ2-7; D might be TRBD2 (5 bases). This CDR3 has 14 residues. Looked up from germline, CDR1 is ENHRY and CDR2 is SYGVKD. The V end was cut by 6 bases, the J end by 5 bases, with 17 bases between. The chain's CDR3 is CAISDWAERDEQYF. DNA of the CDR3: TGTGCCATCAGCGATTGGGCTGAGAGGGACGAGCAGTACTTC.

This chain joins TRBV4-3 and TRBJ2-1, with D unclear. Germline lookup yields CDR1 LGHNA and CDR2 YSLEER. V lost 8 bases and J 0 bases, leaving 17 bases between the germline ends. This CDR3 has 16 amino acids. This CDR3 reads CASATGDSSSYNEQFF. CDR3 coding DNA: TGCGCCAGCGCCACGGGCGACTCCAGCTCCTACAATGAGCAGTTCTTC.

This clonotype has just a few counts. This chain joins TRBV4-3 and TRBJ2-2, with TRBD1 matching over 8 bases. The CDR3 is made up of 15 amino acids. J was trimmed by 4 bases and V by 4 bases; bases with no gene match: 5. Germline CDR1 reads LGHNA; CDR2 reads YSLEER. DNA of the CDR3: TGCGCCAGCAGCCCCGGGACAGGTACCACCGGGGAGCTGTTTTTT. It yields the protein CASSPGTGTTGELFF.

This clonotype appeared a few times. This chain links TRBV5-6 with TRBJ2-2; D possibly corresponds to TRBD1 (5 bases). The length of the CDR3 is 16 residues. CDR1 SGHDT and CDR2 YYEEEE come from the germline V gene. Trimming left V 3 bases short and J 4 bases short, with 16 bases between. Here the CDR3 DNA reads TGTGCCAGCAGCTATTCAGGGATCCCGGCCACCGGGGAGCTGTTTTTT. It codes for CASSYSGIPATGELFF.

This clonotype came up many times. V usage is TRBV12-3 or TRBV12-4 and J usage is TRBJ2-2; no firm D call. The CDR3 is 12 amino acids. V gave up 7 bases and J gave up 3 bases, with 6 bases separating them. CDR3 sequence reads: CASKRDTGELFF. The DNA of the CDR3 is TGTGCCAGCAAACGGGACACCGGGGAGCTGTTTTTT.

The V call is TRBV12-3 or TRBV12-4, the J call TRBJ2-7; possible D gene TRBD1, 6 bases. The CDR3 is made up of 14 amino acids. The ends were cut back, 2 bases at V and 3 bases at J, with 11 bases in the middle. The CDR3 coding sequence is TGTGCCAGCAGTTTAAATGGGGGCCACTACGAGCAGTACTTC. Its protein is CASSLNGGHYEQYF.